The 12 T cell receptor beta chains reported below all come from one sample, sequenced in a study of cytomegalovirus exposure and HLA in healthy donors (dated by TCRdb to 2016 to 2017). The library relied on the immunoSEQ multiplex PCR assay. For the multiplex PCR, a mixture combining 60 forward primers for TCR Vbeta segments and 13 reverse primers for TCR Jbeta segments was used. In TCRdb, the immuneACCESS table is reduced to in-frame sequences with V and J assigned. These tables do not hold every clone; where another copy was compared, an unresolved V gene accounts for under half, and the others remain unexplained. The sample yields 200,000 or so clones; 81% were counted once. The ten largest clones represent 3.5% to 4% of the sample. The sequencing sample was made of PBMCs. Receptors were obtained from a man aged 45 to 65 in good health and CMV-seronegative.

The CDR3 here is CASSYSPDRVGTEAFF. The CDR3 DNA reads TGTGCCAGCAGTTACTCGCCGGACAGAGTGGGAACTGAAGCTTTCTTT. The chain employs TRBV6-5 and TRBJ1-1, with D maybe TRBD1 (6 bases). Germline CDR1 and CDR2: MNHEY and SVGAGI. Trimming removed 0 bases at V and 5 bases at J, with 16 bases between. CDR3 length equals 16 residues.

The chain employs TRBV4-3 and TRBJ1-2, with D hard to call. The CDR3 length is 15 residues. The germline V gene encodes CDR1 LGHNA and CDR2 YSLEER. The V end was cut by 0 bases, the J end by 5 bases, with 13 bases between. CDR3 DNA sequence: TGCGCCAGCAGCCAAGAACTGGCTACACAGTATGGCTACACCTTC. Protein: CASSQELATQYGYTF.

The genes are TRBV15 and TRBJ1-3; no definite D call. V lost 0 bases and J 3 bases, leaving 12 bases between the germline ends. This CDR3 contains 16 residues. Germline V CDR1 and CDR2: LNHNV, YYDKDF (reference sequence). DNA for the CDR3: TGTGCCACCAGCAGAGATTCCGGGATGGGTGGAAACACCATATATTTT. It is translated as CATSRDSGMGGNTIYF.

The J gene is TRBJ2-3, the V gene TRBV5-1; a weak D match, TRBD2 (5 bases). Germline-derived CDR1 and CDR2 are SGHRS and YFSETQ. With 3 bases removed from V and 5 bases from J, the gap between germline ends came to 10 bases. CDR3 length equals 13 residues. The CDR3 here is CASSYAGGDTQYF. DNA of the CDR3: TGCGCCAGCAGCTATGCTGGAGGAGATACGCAGTATTTT.

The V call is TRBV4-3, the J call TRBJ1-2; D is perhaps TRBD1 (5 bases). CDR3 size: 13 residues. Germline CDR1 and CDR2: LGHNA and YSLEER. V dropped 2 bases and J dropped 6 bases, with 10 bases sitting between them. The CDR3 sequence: CASSQRKGHGYTF. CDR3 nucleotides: TGCGCCAGCAGCCAACGGAAGGGGCATGGCTACACCTTC.

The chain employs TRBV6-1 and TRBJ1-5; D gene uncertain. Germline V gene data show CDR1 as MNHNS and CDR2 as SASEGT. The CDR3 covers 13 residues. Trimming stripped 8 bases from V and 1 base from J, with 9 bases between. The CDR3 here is CASSEVSNQPQHF. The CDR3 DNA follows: TGTGCCAGCTCAGAGGTGAGCAATCAGCCCCAGCATTTT.

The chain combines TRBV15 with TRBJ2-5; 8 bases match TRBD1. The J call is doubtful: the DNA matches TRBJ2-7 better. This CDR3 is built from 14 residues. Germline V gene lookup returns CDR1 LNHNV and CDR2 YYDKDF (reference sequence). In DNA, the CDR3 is TGTGCCACCAGCCTGGACAGGGTCACCTACGAGCAGTACTTC. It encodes CATSLDRVTYEQYF.

CDR3 sequence: CASRAEPYNEQFF. CDR3 sequence (DNA): TGTGCCAGTAGGGCAGAACCCTACAATGAGCAGTTCTTC. This chain uses TRBV19 with TRBJ2-1, with no clear D. Trimming took 6 bases from V and 2 from J, leaving 8 bases between them. This CDR3 comprises 13 residues. CDR1 is LNHDA, CDR2 SQIVND, per germline (reference sequence).

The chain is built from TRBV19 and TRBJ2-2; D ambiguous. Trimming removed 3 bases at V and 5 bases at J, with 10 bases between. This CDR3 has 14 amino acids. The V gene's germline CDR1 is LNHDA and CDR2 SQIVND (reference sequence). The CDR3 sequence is CASSIRSSTGELFF. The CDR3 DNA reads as TGTGCCAGTAGTATCAGGTCATCTACCGGGGAGCTGTTTTTT.

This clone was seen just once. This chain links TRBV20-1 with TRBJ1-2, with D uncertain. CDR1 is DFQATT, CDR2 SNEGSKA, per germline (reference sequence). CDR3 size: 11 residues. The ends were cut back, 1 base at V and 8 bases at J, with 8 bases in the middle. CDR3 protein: CSARGEEGYTF. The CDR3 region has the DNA TGCAGTGCTAGAGGAGAGGAAGGCTACACCTTC.

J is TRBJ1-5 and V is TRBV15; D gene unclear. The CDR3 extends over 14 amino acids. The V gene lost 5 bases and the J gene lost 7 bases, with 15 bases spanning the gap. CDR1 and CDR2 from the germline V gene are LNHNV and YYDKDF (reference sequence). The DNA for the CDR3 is TGTGCCACCAGCGGGCGGGGTTTCGGGCAGCCCCAGCATTTT. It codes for CATSGRGFGQPQHF.

CDR3 in amino acids: CASSPPGQGTDTQYF. The CDR3, as DNA: TGTGCCAGCAGCCCTCCGGGACAGGGAACAGATACGCAGTATTTT. The gene calls are TRBV7-8 and TRBJ2-3; TRBD1 matches 9 bases. Germline assignment: CDR1 SGHVS and CDR2 FQNEAQ. After removal of 5 bases from V and 3 bases from J, the junction contained 6 bases not matched to a gene. The CDR3 is 15 residues long. The full variable domain, rest sourced from reference TRBV7-8 and TRBJ2-3, is GAGVSQSPRYKVAKRGQDVALRCDPISGHVSLFWYQQALGQGPEFLTYFQNEAQLDKSGLPSDRFFAERPEGSVSTLKIQRTQQEDSAVYLCASSPPGQGTDTQYFGPGTRLTVL.